This entry is about one T cell receptor beta chain. In germline, CDR1 is GTSNPN, CDR2 SVGIG (reference sequence). CDR3 length: 14 residues. V was cut by 5 bases and J by 2 bases, with 14 bases left in between. The data were obtained in a study of blood T cell repertoires in COVID-19. Study-wide background: PBMCs, B-cell-depleted T cells, or T cells provided the cDNA or gDNA that made up the material.

Using immunoSEQ multiplex PCR, the repertoire was profiled, and TCRdb retains in-frame clones only, with some absent. The sample lists about 230,000 clones; approximately 82% were seen once. Specimen: peripheral blood. The chain combines TRBV30 with TRBJ2-3, with no clear D. The TCR was taken from a woman aged 70-85 years with active or convalescent COVID-19. Here the CDR3 DNA reads TGTGCCTGGTCTTCGGGTCGGTACACAGATACGCAGTATTTT. This translates into CAWSSGRYTDTQYF.